Listed below are T cell receptor beta chains from one sample, sequenced in a study of graft-versus-host responses after intestinal transplantation. These receptors have no identified antigens. Data came from immunoSEQ multiplex PCR; TCRdb stores just in-frame clones and leaves some out. Of over 100,000 clones in the sample, roughly 95% were seen once. The specimen comprised unstimulated CD8+ T cells sorted from spleen or lymph node cells, sampled before intestinal transplant. These receptors were collected from a human donor who received an intestinal transplant. CDR3s include the opening cysteine and the closing phenylalanine or tryptophan. D genes are given only for firm matches. Clone size is stated in some rows and not others, as once, few, many or a class when expanded.

d_gene: NA; abundance: NA; v_gene: TRBV15; j_gene: TRBJ2-7; CDR3aa: CATSRALGARDEQYF; CDR3nt: TGTGCCACCAGCAGGGCCCTGGGGGCGCGGGACGAGCAGTACTTC
d_gene: TRBD2; abundance: NA; v_gene: TRBV28; j_gene: TRBJ2-1; CDR3aa: CASSFLAGGGEQFF; CDR3nt: TGTGCCAGCAGTTTCCTAGCGGGAGGAGGTGAGCAGTTCTTC
d_gene: NA; abundance: NA; v_gene: TRBV9; j_gene: TRBJ1-3; CDR3aa: CASSPGGNGNTIYF; CDR3nt: TGTGCCAGCAGCCCCGGGGGGAATGGAAACACCATATATTTT
d_gene: NA; abundance: NA; v_gene: TRBV7-9; j_gene: TRBJ2-3; CDR3aa: CASRWTDSTDTQYF; CDR3nt: TGTGCCAGCAGATGGACAGACAGCACAGATACGCAGTATTTT
d_gene: TRBD2; abundance: NA; v_gene: TRBV9; j_gene: TRBJ2-7; CDR3aa: CASSARGDTAIYEQYF; CDR3nt: TGTGCCAGCAGCGCGCGGGGGGACACCGCCATCTACGAGCAGTACTTC
d_gene: TRBD1; abundance: NA; v_gene: TRBV27; j_gene: TRBJ2-3; CDR3aa: CASSSGTGQPTDTQYF; CDR3nt: TGTGCCAGCAGTTCAGGGACAGGCCAACCCACAGATACGCAGTATTTT
d_gene: NA; abundance: once; v_gene: TRBV29-1; j_gene: TRBJ2-3; CDR3aa: CSVEFPIGKQATDTQYF; CDR3nt: TGCAGCGTTGAATTCCCGATAGGTAAACAGGCAACAGATACGCAGTATTTT
d_gene: NA; abundance: once; v_gene: TRBV10-1; j_gene: TRBJ2-7; CDR3aa: CASRRDDYEQYF; CDR3nt: TGCGCCAGCAGGCGGGACGACTACGAGCAGTACTTC
d_gene: NA; abundance: NA; v_gene: TRBV27; j_gene: TRBJ2-1; CDR3aa: CASSPSLDEQFF; CDR3nt: TGTGCCAGCAGTCCCAGTCTGGATGAGCAGTTCTTC
d_gene: NA; abundance: NA; v_gene: TRBV27; j_gene: TRBJ2-2; CDR3aa: CASSLMGEVNTGELFF; CDR3nt: TGTGCCAGCAGTTTAATGGGGGAGGTTAACACCGGGGAGCTGTTTTTT
d_gene: NA; abundance: once; v_gene: TRBV28; j_gene: TRBJ1-1; CDR3aa: CASSWEGTEAFF; CDR3nt: TGTGCCAGCAGTTGGGAGGGCACTGAAGCTTTCTTT
d_gene: TRBD2; abundance: NA; v_gene: TRBV10-3; j_gene: TRBJ2-7; CDR3aa: CAISPLAGGSYEQYF; CDR3nt: TGTGCCATCAGTCCTCTAGCGGGAGGTTCGTACGAGCAGTACTTC
d_gene: NA; abundance: NA; v_gene: TRBV28; j_gene: TRBJ1-2; CDR3aa: CASSLGRRGGYTF; CDR3nt: TGTGCCAGCAGTTTGGGCCGCAGGGGTGGCTACACCTTC